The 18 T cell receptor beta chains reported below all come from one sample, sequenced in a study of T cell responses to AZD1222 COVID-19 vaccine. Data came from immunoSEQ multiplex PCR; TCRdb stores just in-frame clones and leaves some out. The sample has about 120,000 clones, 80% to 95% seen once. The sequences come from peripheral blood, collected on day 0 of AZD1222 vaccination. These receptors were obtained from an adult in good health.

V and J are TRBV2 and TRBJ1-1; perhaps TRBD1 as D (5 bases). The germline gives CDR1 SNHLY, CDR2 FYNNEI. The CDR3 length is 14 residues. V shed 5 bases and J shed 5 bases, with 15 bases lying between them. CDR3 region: CASSSNGGSTEAFF. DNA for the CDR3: TGTGCCAGCAGTTCCAACGGGGGTAGTACTGAAGCTTTCTTT.

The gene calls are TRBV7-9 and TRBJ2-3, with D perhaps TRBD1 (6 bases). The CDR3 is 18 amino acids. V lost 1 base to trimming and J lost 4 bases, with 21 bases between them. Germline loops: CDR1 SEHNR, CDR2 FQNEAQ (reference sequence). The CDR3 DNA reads TGTGCCAGCAGCTTAGTGGGCTCAGGGGAAAGTCGGTCAGATACGCAGTATTTT. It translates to CASSLVGSGESRSDTQYF.

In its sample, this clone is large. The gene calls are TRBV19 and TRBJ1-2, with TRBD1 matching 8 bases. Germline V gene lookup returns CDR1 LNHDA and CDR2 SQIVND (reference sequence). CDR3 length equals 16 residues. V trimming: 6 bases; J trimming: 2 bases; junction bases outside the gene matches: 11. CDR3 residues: CASSANLNRGNYGYTF. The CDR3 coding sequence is TGTGCCAGTAGCGCCAACCTAAACAGGGGGAACTATGGCTACACCTTC.

The CDR3 is CASSHRGNQPQHF. The CDR3 region has the DNA TGTGCCAGCAGCCACAGGGGCAATCAGCCCCAGCATTTT. This chain links TRBV27 with TRBJ1-5; possibly TRBD1 for D (6 bases). Trimming took 6 bases from V and 2 from J, leaving 8 bases between them. CDR1 is MNHEY and CDR2 is SMNVEV in the germline V gene (reference sequence). The CDR3 has 13 amino acids.

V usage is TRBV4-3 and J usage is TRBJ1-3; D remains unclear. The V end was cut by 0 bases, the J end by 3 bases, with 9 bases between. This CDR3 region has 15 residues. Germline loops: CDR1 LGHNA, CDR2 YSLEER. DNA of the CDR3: TGCGCCAGCAGCCAAGACGGAGGCAGTGGAAACACCATATATTTT. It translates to CASSQDGGSGNTIYF.

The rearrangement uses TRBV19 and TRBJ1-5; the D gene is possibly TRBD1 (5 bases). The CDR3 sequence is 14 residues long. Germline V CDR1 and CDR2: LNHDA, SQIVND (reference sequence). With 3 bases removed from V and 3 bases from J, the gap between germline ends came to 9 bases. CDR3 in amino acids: CASSIDSLNQPQHF. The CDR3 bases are TGTGCCAGTAGTATCGACAGCCTCAATCAGCCCCAGCATTTT.

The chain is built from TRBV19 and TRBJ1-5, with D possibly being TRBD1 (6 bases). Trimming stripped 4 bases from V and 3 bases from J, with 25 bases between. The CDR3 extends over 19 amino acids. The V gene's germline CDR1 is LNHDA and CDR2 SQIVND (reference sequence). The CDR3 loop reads CASSKVVKGGRGHNQPQHF. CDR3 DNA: TGTGCCAGTAGTAAGGTCGTAAAGGGGGGAAGAGGCCACAATCAGCCCCAGCATTTT.

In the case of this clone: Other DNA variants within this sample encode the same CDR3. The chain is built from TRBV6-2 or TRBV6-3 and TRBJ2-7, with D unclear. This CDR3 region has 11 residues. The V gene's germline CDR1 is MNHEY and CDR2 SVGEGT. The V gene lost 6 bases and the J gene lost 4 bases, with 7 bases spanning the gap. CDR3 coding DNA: TGTGCCAGCAGCCAAACTTACGAGCAGTACTTC. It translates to CASSQTYEQYF.

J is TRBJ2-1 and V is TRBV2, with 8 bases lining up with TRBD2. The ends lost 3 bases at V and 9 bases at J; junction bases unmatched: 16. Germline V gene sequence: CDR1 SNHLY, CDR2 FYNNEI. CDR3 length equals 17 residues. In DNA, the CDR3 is TGTGCCAGCAGTGAGACGGTTAGCGGGGTTGTGGGTGGTGAGCAGTTCTTC. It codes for CASSETVSGVVGGEQFF. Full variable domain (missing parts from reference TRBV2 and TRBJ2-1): EPEVTQTPSHQVTQMGQEVILRCVPISNHLYFYWYRQILGQKVEFLVSFYNNEISEKSEIFDDQFSVERPDGSNFTLKIRSTKLEDSAMYFCASSETVSGVVGGEQFFGPGTRLTVL.

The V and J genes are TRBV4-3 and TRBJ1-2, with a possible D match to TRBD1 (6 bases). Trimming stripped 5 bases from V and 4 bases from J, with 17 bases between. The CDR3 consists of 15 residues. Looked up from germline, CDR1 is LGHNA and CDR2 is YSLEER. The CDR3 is CASSAPRTDFYGYTF. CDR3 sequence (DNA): TGCGCCAGCAGCGCACCCAGGACAGACTTCTATGGCTACACCTTC.

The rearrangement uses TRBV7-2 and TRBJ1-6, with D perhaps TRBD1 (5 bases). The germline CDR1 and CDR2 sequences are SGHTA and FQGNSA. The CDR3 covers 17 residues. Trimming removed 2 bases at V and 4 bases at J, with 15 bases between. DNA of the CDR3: TGTGCCAGCAGCTTAAGGGGACGGGACGATTATAATTCACCCCTCCACTTT. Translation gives CASSLRGRDDYNSPLHF.

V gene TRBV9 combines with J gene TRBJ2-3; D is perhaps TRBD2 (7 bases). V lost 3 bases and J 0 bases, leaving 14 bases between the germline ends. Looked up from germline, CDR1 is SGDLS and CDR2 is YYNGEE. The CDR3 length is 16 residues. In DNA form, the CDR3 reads TGTGCCAGCAGCGCTAGGGAGGGGGGTAGCACAGATACGCAGTATTTT. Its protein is CASSAREGGSTDTQYF. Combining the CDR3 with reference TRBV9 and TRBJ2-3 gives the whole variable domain DSGVTQTPKHLITATGQRVTLRCSPRSGDLSVYWYQQSLDQGLQFLIQYYNGEERAKGNILERFSAQQFPDLHSELNLSSLELGDSALYFCASSAREGGSTDTQYFGPGTRLTVL.

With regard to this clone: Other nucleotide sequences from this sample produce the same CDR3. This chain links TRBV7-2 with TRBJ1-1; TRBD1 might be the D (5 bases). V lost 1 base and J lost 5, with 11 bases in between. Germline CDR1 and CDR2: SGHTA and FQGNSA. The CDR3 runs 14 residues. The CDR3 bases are TGTGCCAGCAGCTTAGACCGCGGGGGAACTGAAGCTTTCTTT. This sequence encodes CASSLDRGGTEAFF.

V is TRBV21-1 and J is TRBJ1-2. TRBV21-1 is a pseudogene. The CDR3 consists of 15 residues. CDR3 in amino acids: CASSRGRALSPYPVF. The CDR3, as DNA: TGTGCCAGCAGCAGAGGCCGGGCCCTGTCTCCATACCCCGTCTTC.

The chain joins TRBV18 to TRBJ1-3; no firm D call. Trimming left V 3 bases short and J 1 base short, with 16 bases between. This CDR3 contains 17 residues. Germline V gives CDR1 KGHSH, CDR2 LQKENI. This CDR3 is CASSPQGQAASGNTIYF. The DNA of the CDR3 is TGTGCCAGCTCACCCCAAGGGCAAGCAGCGTCTGGAAACACCATATATTTT.

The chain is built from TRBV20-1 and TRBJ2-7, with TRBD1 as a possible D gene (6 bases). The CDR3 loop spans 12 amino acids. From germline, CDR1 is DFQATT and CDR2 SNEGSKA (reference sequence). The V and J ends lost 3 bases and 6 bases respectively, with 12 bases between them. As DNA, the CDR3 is TGCAGTGCTAGTCCCAGCAGGGGCGAGCAGTACTTC. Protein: CSASPSRGEQYF.

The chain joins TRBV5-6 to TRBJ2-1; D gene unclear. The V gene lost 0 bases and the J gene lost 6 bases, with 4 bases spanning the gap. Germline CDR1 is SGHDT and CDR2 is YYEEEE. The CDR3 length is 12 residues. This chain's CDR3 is CASSLAFNEQFF. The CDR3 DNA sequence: TGTGCCAGCAGCTTGGCCTTCAATGAGCAGTTCTTC.

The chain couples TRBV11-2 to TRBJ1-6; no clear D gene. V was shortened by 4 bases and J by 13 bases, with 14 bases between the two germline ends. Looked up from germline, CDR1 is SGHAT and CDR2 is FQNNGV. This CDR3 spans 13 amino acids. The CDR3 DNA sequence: TGTGCCAGCAGCTCCTACCTCTTTGGTCCCCTCCACTTT. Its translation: CASSSYLFGPLHF.